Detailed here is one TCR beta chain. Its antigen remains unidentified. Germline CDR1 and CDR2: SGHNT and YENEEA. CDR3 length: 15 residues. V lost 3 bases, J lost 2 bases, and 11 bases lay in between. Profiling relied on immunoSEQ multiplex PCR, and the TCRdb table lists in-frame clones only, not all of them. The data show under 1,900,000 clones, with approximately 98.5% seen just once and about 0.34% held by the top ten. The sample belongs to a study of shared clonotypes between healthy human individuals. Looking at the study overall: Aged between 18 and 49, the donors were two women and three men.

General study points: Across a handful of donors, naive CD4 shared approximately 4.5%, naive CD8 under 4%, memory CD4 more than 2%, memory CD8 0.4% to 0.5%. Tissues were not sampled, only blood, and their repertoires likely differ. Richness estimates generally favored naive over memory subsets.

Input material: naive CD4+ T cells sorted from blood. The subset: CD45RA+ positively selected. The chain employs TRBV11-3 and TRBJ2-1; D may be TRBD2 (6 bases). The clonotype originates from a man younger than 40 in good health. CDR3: CASSLAGPTYNEQFF. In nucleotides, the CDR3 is TGTGCCAGCAGCTTGGCGGGGCCTACCTACAATGAGCAGTTCTTC.